Below are 27 T cell receptor beta chains sequenced from a single sample in a study of shared clonotypes between healthy human individuals. The method was immunoSEQ multiplex PCR; TCRdb's version includes in-frame clones alone and lacks a portion of them. The sample carries over a million clones, roughly 96% recorded once. The sequenced sample was naive CD4+ T cells sorted from blood. Regarding subset: CD45RA+ positively selected. All receptors derive from a man in his thirties or forties in good health.

The CDR3 protein is CASVAPGARAFF. The CDR3 nucleotides read TGTGCCAGCGTTGCACCCGGGGCACGGGCTTTCTTT. The chain recombines TRBV2 with TRBJ1-1, with D possibly matching TRBD1 (5 bases). CDR1 is SNHLY, CDR2 FYNNEI, per germline. The CDR3 is 12 amino acids. The V end lost 8 bases, the J end lost 11 bases, and 18 bases lay between the germline ends.

The J gene is TRBJ2-3, the V gene TRBV4-2, with D possibly called TRBD1 or TRBD2 (5 bases each). The germline CDR1 and CDR2 sequences are LGHNA and YNFKEQ. V lost 5 bases and J 5 bases, leaving 17 bases between the germline ends. This CDR3 is built from 15 residues. CDR3 region: CASSARDPSGDTQYF. CDR3 DNA sequence: TGTGCCAGCAGCGCCCGGGACCCATCGGGAGATACGCAGTATTTT.

The rearrangement links TRBV11-2 to TRBJ2-5; tentatively, D is TRBD1 (6 bases). V lost 4 bases to trimming and J lost 7 bases, with 13 bases between them. Germline V lookup: CDR1 SGHAT, CDR2 FQNNGV. This CDR3 is 13 amino acids long. The CDR3 DNA reads as TGTGCCAGCAGCTCGACAGGCATGGGGACCCAGTACTTC. Encoded protein: CASSSTGMGTQYF.

CDR3 bases: TGTGCCAGCAGCCCTCGGGACCGTAACTACGAGCAGTACTTC. This encodes CASSPRDRNYEQYF. The chain uses TRBV9 and TRBJ2-7; perhaps D is TRBD1 or TRBD2 (5 bases each). The CDR3 runs 14 residues. Germline V lookup: CDR1 SGDLS, CDR2 YYNGEE. Trimming cost V 4 bases and J 3 bases, with 14 bases left between them.

The CDR3 region has the DNA TGTGCCACCAAAGCGGAAGCGAAAAACACAGATACGCAGTATTTT. It specifies CATKAEAKNTDTQYF. The genes are TRBV6-5 and TRBJ2-3; the D gene is possibly TRBD2 (5 bases). Germline V gene lookup returns CDR1 MNHEY and CDR2 SVGAGI. V was cut by 10 bases and J by 2 bases, with 19 bases left in between. The CDR3 extends over 15 amino acids.

The CDR3 DNA follows: TGTGCCAGCTCACCTATCGATCTGGGGCGCTTTTCCCCAGATACGCAGTATTTT. Protein sequence: CASSPIDLGRFSPDTQYF. The chain links TRBV18 to TRBJ2-3; TRBD1 might be the D (5 bases). V lost 3 bases and J lost 4, with 23 bases in between. The CDR3 has 18 amino acids. Germline loops: CDR1 KGHSH, CDR2 LQKENI.

The chain employs TRBV6-4 and TRBJ2-1; D is unresolved. This CDR3 is 13 amino acids long. The germline V and J ends were trimmed by 2 bases and 9 bases, with 11 bases remaining between them. Per the germline V gene, CDR1 is MRHNA and CDR2 is SNTAGT. CDR3 coding DNA: TGTGCCAGCAGTGACGGAGCGCGTCCTGAGCAGTTCTTC. Its protein is CASSDGARPEQFF.

This chain uses TRBV11-3 with TRBJ2-3; TRBD2 matches at 7 bases. The CDR3 has 14 residues. V was pared by 4 bases and J by 0 bases, with 1 base of the junction left unmatched. CDR1 is SGHNT, CDR2 YENEEA, per germline. CDR3 DNA: TGTGCCAGCAGCTACGGGAGGAGCACAGATACGCAGTATTTT. Amino acid sequence: CASSYGRSTDTQYF.

V usage is TRBV19 and J usage is TRBJ2-1, with TRBD2 as a possible D gene (6 bases). V gave up 5 bases and J gave up 0 bases, with 11 bases separating them. The CDR3 is made up of 15 amino acids. Looked up from germline, CDR1 is LNHDA and CDR2 is SQIVND (reference sequence). The CDR3 spells CASSYSGGSYNEQFF. CDR3 in DNA: TGTGCCAGTAGTTATAGCGGAGGCTCCTACAATGAGCAGTTCTTC.

The chain joins TRBV5-1 to TRBJ2-3; TRBD2 agrees at 10 bases. V lost 7 bases to trimming and J lost 0 bases; unmatched junction nucleotides: 14. The CDR3 has 18 residues. CDR1 is SGHRS, CDR2 YFSETQ, per germline. The CDR3 is CASGSKLAGGYSTDTQYF. The CDR3 DNA sequence: TGCGCCAGCGGCTCAAAGTTAGCGGGAGGTTATAGCACAGATACGCAGTATTTT.

This sequence joins TRBV7-9 and TRBJ2-1; 10 bases line up with TRBD2. Germline CDR1 reads SEHNR; CDR2 reads FQNEAQ (reference sequence). Germline trimming cut 5 bases from V and 4 bases from J; bases unmatched to any gene: 11. This CDR3 comprises 17 residues. The CDR3 nucleotides read TGTGCCAGCAGCCCCCGAGGGAGAGCGGGAGGGTACAATGAGCAGTTCTTC. Translating gives CASSPRGRAGGYNEQFF.

This chain joins TRBV13 and TRBJ2-5; TRBD2 aligns across 15 bases. There are 19 residues in the CDR3. The trim removed 0 bases at V and 0 bases at J, leaving 5 bases unmatched. CDR1 and CDR2 from the germline V gene are PRHDT and FYEKMQ (reference sequence). The CDR3: CASSLGGTSGRTYQETQYF. In DNA form, the CDR3 reads TGTGCCAGCAGCTTAGGAGGGACTAGCGGGAGGACCTACCAAGAGACCCAGTACTTC.

The sample holds one count of this clone. The chain joins TRBV11-2 to TRBJ2-1; D unclear. From germline, CDR1 is SGHAT and CDR2 FQNNGV. This CDR3 is 11 amino acids long. V shed 9 bases and J shed 7 bases, with 10 bases lying between them. CDR3 region: CASSVGNEQFF. In DNA, the CDR3 is TGTGCCAGTTCCGTAGGTAATGAGCAGTTCTTC.

The chain couples TRBV18 to TRBJ2-1; D is perhaps TRBD1 (7 bases). The V gene's germline CDR1 is KGHSH and CDR2 LQKENI. The CDR3 runs 18 residues. V was pared by 3 bases and J by 4 bases, with 22 bases between. As DNA, the CDR3 is TGTGCCAGCTCACCCCTAGGAGGGGGCGCCCCCCATTACAATGAGCAGTTCTTC. This sequence encodes CASSPLGGGAPHYNEQFF.

The genes are TRBV10-3 and TRBJ2-7, with a tentative D call TRBD1 (7 bases). The germline V gene has CDR1 ENHRY and CDR2 SYGVKD. CDR3 length: 14 amino acids. Trimming cost V 6 bases and J 2 bases, with 14 bases left between them. CDR3 region: CAIRRTGGTYEQYF. The CDR3, as DNA: TGTGCCATCAGGCGGACAGGAGGGACCTACGAGCAGTACTTC.

The chain uses TRBV28 and TRBJ1-1, with D hard to call. V lost 5 bases and J lost 6, with 19 bases in between. The CDR3 is 15 amino acids. Germline V gene lookup returns CDR1 MDHEN and CDR2 SYDVKM. CDR3 region: CASSPFPASTSEAFF. The CDR3 nucleotides read TGTGCCAGCAGTCCATTCCCCGCTAGCACCTCTGAAGCTTTCTTT.

The rearrangement uses TRBV11-2 and TRBJ1-3, with 9 bases that match TRBD1. The germline V gene encodes CDR1 SGHAT and CDR2 FQNNGV. V lost 3 bases, J lost 2 bases, and 5 bases stayed unmatched. The CDR3 spans 16 residues. The CDR3 reads CASSFDRGSTGNTIYF. Here the CDR3 DNA reads TGTGCCAGCAGCTTCGACAGGGGGTCTACTGGAAACACCATATATTTT.

In nucleotides, the CDR3 is TGCGCCAGCAGCTTGGCGGTGGGAGGGTCCTACAATGAGCAGTTCTTC. Protein: CASSLAVGGSYNEQFF. The V gene is TRBV5-1, the J gene TRBJ2-1; the match to TRBD2 covers 7 bases. Germline assignment: CDR1 SGHRS and CDR2 YFSETQ. The CDR3 loop spans 16 amino acids. Germline trimming cut 0 bases from V and 1 base from J; bases unmatched to any gene: 4.

V and J are TRBV7-3 and TRBJ2-5; D uncertain. V was pared by 4 bases and J by 8 bases, with 17 bases between. The CDR3 sequence is 14 residues long. The germline V gene has CDR1 SGHTA and CDR2 FQGTGA. CDR3 sequence: CASSSSRTKNTQYF. The CDR3 DNA is TGTGCCAGCAGCTCGAGCCGGACCAAAAATACCCAGTACTTC.

The gene calls are TRBV18 and TRBJ2-3; D unresolved. Trimming cost V 6 bases and J 1 base, with 14 bases left between them. This CDR3 is 15 amino acids long. The V gene's germline CDR1 is KGHSH and CDR2 LQKENI. The CDR3 nucleotides are TGTGCCAGCTCGCCGAATACCGGTCGCACAGATACGCAGTATTTT. As protein: CASSPNTGRTDTQYF.

The genes are TRBV11-2 and TRBJ2-5, with 8 bases matching TRBD1. CDR1 SGHAT and CDR2 FQNNGV come from the germline V gene. Trimming removed 5 bases from V and 1 base from J; junction bases left unmatched: 3. The CDR3 is made up of 14 amino acids. Here the CDR3 DNA reads TGTGCCAGCAGCCAAACAGGGGGCCAAGAGACCCAGTACTTC. This translates into CASSQTGGQETQYF.

The chain couples TRBV11-2 to TRBJ2-3; 11 bases match TRBD2. Looked up from germline, CDR1 is SGHAT and CDR2 is FQNNGV. The CDR3 consists of 16 residues. The J segment lost 3 bases and the V segment lost 5 bases, leaving 7 bases of the junction unmatched. The chain's CDR3 is CASSQFSGRGTDTQYF. Written as DNA, the CDR3 is TGTGCCAGCAGCCAATTTAGCGGGAGGGGGACAGATACGCAGTATTTT.

In this sample, this clone turned up a few times. The CDR3 region is CASGPGNADTQYF. CDR3 sequence (DNA): TGTGCCAGCGGACCGGGGAACGCAGATACGCAGTATTTT. The V gene is TRBV7-9, the J gene TRBJ2-3; maybe TRBD2 (5 bases). The V and J ends lost 8 bases and 4 bases respectively, with 13 bases between them. The CDR3 spans 13 residues. Germline values: CDR1 SEHNR, CDR2 FQNEAQ (reference sequence).

The chain combines TRBV18 with TRBJ2-7; 9 bases are a match to TRBD1. CDR3 size: 13 residues. Trimming cost V 3 bases and J 6 bases; bases outside gene matches: 3. CDR1 and CDR2 (germline): KGHSH, LQKENI. The CDR3 here is CASSPWDRAEQYF. DNA of the CDR3: TGTGCCAGCTCACCCTGGGACAGGGCCGAGCAGTACTTC.

This chain links TRBV6-5 with TRBJ2-2, with D unresolved. The length of the CDR3 is 14 residues. V lost 6 bases and J lost 1, with 9 bases in between. Germline lookup yields CDR1 MNHEY and CDR2 SVGAGI. The CDR3 reads CASSPTKNTGELFF. The CDR3 coding sequence is TGTGCCAGCAGCCCCACTAAGAACACCGGGGAGCTGTTTTTT.

The chain carries TRBV20-1 and TRBJ2-4; D perhaps matches TRBD2 (6 bases). Looked up from germline, CDR1 is DFQATT and CDR2 is SNEGSKA (reference sequence). With 6 bases removed from V and 10 bases from J, the gap between germline ends came to 10 bases. The length of the CDR3 is 10 residues. As DNA, the CDR3 is TGCAGTGCCCTGGAGGGGATTCAGTACTTC. Translated: CSALEGIQYF.

The CDR3 loop is CASSFPTGSGNTIYF. The CDR3, as DNA: TGTGCCAGCAGCTTCCCCACAGGCTCTGGAAACACCATATATTTT. The chain combines TRBV7-8 with TRBJ1-3; D possibly corresponds to TRBD1 (5 bases). This CDR3 comprises 15 residues. V lost 3 bases and J lost 0, with 9 bases in between. CDR1 SGHVS and CDR2 FQNEAQ come from the germline V gene. Full variable domain (missing parts from reference TRBV7-8 and TRBJ1-3): GAGVSQSPRYKVAKRGQDVALRCDPISGHVSLFWYQQALGQGPEFLTYFQNEAQLDKSGLPSDRFFAERPEGSVSTLKIQRTQQEDSAVYLCASSFPTGSGNTIYFGEGSWLTVV.